Each of the 4 T cell receptor beta chains below was sequenced from the same sample in a study of blood T cell repertoires in COVID-19 (dated by TCRdb to about 2020). Library prep was done by the immunoSEQ multiplex PCR assay. Drawn from immuneACCESS, this table holds only the in-frame rearrangements with V and J called that TCRdb kept. Clones are partly lost; checked studies trace under half to an unresolved V gene and leave the rest unexplained. Recorded for this sample are roughly 410,000 clones; around 87% of them occurred a single time. Over 2% of the sample is held by the ten biggest clonotypes. Sequenced input: peripheral blood. Receptors were obtained from an older woman with COVID-19, enrolled during active disease.

This clone has only one observation. The chain couples TRBV15 to TRBJ1-5, with a weak D call TRBD1 (6 bases). The CDR3 spans 16 residues. Germline V CDR1 and CDR2: LNHNV, YYDKDF (reference sequence). V was clipped by 0 bases and J by 3 bases, with 12 bases between them. CDR3: CATSRDWDKLNQPQHF. DNA for the CDR3: TGTGCCACCAGCAGAGATTGGGACAAGCTCAATCAGCCCCAGCATTTT.

The chain combines TRBV12-3 or TRBV12-4 with TRBJ1-6; tentatively, D is TRBD1 (6 bases). The CDR3 runs to 13 residues. With 0 bases removed from V and 10 bases from J, the gap between germline ends came to 7 bases. The CDR3 sequence: CASSLAGASPLHF. The CDR3 DNA reads as TGTGCCAGCAGTTTAGCGGGGGCATCACCCCTCCACTTT.

The CDR3 reads CASTGRGGRETQYF. The CDR3, as DNA: TGTGCCAGCACCGGCCGGGGGGGCAGAGAGACCCAGTACTTC. J is TRBJ2-5 and V is TRBV2, with 8 bases lining up with TRBD2. Germline CDR1 and CDR2: SNHLY and FYNNEI. V lost 7 bases, J lost 4 bases, and 8 bases stayed unmatched. This CDR3 has 14 amino acids.

The rearrangement uses TRBV7-2 and TRBJ1-2, with no clear D. Looked up from germline, CDR1 is SGHTA and CDR2 is FQGNSA. V dropped 2 bases and J dropped 8 bases, with 15 bases sitting between them. This CDR3 contains 14 residues. The CDR3 reads CASSLIALVGGYTF. CDR3 coding DNA: TGTGCCAGCAGCTTAATCGCCCTGGTCGGGGGCTACACCTTC. The whole variable domain, filled in from reference TRBV7-2 and TRBJ1-2, reads GAGVSQSPSNKVTEKGKDVELRCDPISGHTALYWYRQSLGQGLEFLIYFQGNSAPDKSGLPSDRFSAERTGGSVSTLTIQRTQQEDSAVYLCASSLIALVGGYTFGSGTRLTVV.